The rows below give T cell receptor beta chains drawn from one sample of a study of post-analysis software for immune sequencing data. One entry per CDR3 protein, called by TCRdb with MiXCR from the PCR reads. The sample comprises roughly 700,000 distinct CDR3 sequences, around 27% of which are singletons, and about 0.5% rests with the top ten. What was sequenced was blood. These receptor sequences come from a girl aged 10 to 17 with multiple sclerosis. Both conserved end residues are part of each CDR3. The order of the fields is D gene, V gene, J gene, clone size, CDR3 DNA, CDR3 protein. The D gene is left open where the match is weak. Part of the rows lack a size; the others show once, few, many or a class for expanded clones.

>.|TRBV7-8|TRBJ2-3|.
TGTGCCAGCAGCCCTCGAGGGGGGAGCGCAAGCACAGATACGCAGTATTTT
CASSPRGGSASTDTQYF
>.|TRBV29-1|TRBJ2-5|few
TGCAGCGTCTGGGGACCCAGTCAAGAGACCCAGTACTTC
CSVWGPSQETQYF
>TRBD2|TRBV6-1|TRBJ2-2|.
TGTGCCAGCACAATCGGACTAGCGGGAGTCGGAACCGGGGAGCTGTTTTTT
CASTIGLAGVGTGELFF
>TRBD1|TRBV7-9|TRBJ1-6|few
TGTGCCAGCAGGTCTACAGGGGCGCCATCTAATTCACCCCTCCACTTT
CASRSTGAPSNSPLHF
>.|TRBV12-3/TRBV12-4|TRBJ1-5|few
TGTGCCAGCAGTTTCACAGCGGGGCAGCCCCAGCATTTT
CASSFTAGQPQHF
>TRBD1|TRBV5-1|TRBJ2-5|.
TGCGCCAGCAGCTTCACAGGGGGCAAGACCCAGTACTTC
CASSFTGGKTQYF
>.|TRBV4-1|TRBJ1-1|few
TGCGCCAGCAGCCAGGGGGTCGGGCGGCGGGCTTTCTTT
CASSQGVGRRAFF
>.|TRBV20-1|TRBJ1-2|.
TGCAGTGTTCTCGTGGGTTCCCTCACCTATGGCTACACCTTC
CSVLVGSLTYGYTF
>.|TRBV29-1|TRBJ1-2|.
TGCAGCGCTGCCGAGGGCTATGGCTACACCTTC
CSAAEGYGYTF
>.|TRBV29-1|TRBJ1-1|.
TGCAGCGTTGCCGGCAGGGGTGGCACTGAAGCTTTCTTT
CSVAGRGGTEAFF
>.|TRBV6-1|TRBJ1-5|many
TGTGCCAGCAGGACCCCGAGGGGCTTTGGCAATCAGCCCCAGCATTTT
CASRTPRGFGNQPQHF
>.|TRBV15|TRBJ1-1|few
TGTGCCACCAGCAAGGTTCGGGTAGCTGAAGCTTTCTTT
CATSKVRVAEAFF
>.|TRBV20-1|TRBJ2-7|few
TGCAGTGCTAGAACGACGGCAGGCTCCTACGAGCAGTACTTC
CSARTTAGSYEQYF
>.|TRBV4-3|TRBJ1-5|.
TGCGCCAGCAGCCAAGGCGCGGGGGCCCCACAGCCCCAGCATTTT
CASSQGAGAPQPQHF
>.|TRBV5-6|TRBJ2-5|.
TGTGCCAGCAGCTTATCGGGACTCCGTGTGACCCAGTACTTC
CASSLSGLRVTQYF
>TRBD1|TRBV2|TRBJ2-1|many
TGTGCAACCCGGGACAGGGCGTACAATGAGCAGTTCTTC
CATRDRAYNEQFF
>.|TRBV11-2|TRBJ1-2|.
TGTGCCAGCAGCTTAGATCTGGAGGCGGTTTATGGCTACACCTTC
CASSLDLEAVYGYTF
>.|TRBV20-1|TRBJ2-3|.
TGCAGTGCAAAAGATTGGGGATGGGCAACAGATACGCAGTATTTT
CSAKDWGWATDTQYF
>.|TRBV5-4|TRBJ1-5|.
TGTGCCAGCAGCTTCGAGGTCAATCAGCCCCAGCATTTT
CASSFEVNQPQHF
>.|TRBV20-1|TRBJ1-2|.
TGCAGTGCTAGCCCTAGAAGTAACTATGGCTACACCTTC
CSASPRSNYGYTF
>.|TRBV11-1|TRBJ2-1|few
TGTGCCAGCAGCTTAAGTCGCGTTCGGAATGAGCAGTTCTTC
CASSLSRVRNEQFF